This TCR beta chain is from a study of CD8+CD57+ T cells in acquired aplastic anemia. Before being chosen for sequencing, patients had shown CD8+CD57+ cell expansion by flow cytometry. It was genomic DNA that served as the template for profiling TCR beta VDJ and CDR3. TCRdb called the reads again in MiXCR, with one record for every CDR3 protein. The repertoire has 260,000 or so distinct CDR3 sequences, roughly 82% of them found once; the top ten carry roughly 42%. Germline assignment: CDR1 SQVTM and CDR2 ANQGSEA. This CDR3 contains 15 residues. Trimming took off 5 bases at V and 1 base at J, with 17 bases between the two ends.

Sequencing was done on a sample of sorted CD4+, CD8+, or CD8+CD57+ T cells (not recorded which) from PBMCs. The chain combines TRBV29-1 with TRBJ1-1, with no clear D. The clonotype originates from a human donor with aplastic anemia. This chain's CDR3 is CSVRPRGRKNTEAFF. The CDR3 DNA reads TGCAGCGTTAGACCTCGCGGACGCAAGAACACTGAAGCTTTCTTT.